These T cell receptor beta chains were read from a single sample in a study of T cells in Graves' hyperthyroidism and ophthalmopathy. TCRdb processed the multiplex PCR reads anew with MiXCR; each CDR3 protein has one entry. This sample carries about 160,000 distinct CDR3 sequences, over 8% of them seen once, and the ten largest clones take approximately 20%. The specimen was blood. The receptors here all came from a young woman with Graves' hyperthyroidism that later progressed to Graves' ophthalmopathy. CDR3s include the opening cysteine and the closing phenylalanine or tryptophan. The order of the fields is J gene, clone size, V gene, D gene, CDR3 protein, CDR3 DNA. D genes are given only for firm matches. The size entry is marked missing in some rows and otherwise reads once, few, many or a size class.

>TRBJ2-7|few|TRBV4-1|.
CASSQGERSSYEQYF
TGCGCCAGCAGCCAAGGGGAACGGAGCTCCTACGAGCAGTACTTC
>TRBJ2-3|.|TRBV30|TRBD2
CAWSSGLAGETDTQYF
TGTGCCTGGAGTTCAGGACTAGCGGGAGAGACAGATACGCAGTATTTT
>TRBJ2-6|many|TRBV29-1|.
CSVEDWTQGSGANVLTF
TGCAGCGTTGAAGATTGGACCCAGGGGTCTGGGGCCAACGTCCTGACTTTC
>TRBJ2-5|many|TRBV12-5|.
CASGPGPRETQYF
TGTGCTAGTGGTCCAGGACCTAGGGAGACCCAGTACTTC
>TRBJ1-5|many|TRBV28|.
CASSYAGPSANQPQHF
TGTGCCAGCAGTTACGCAGGGCCTTCTGCAAATCAGCCCCAGCATTTT
>TRBJ1-5|many|TRBV10-3|TRBD1
CAISGDRGLQGNQPQHF
TGTGCCATCAGCGGGGACAGGGGGCTTCAAGGCAATCAGCCCCAGCATTTT
>TRBJ2-4|few|TRBV5-1|.
CASSLTSDIQYF
TGCGCCAGCTCGTTAACAAGTGACATTCAGTACTTC
>TRBJ2-5|few|TRBV14|.
CASSNSRIQETQYF
TGTGCCAGCAGTAATTCACGGATTCAAGAGACCCAGTACTTC
>TRBJ1-4|many|TRBV19|.
CASSLGGGNEKLFF
TGTGCCAGTAGTTTGGGAGGTGGAAATGAAAAACTGTTTTTT
>TRBJ2-5|many|TRBV7-2|TRBD1
CASSVAGTGTETQYF
TGTGCCAGCAGCGTTGCCGGGACAGGGACAGAGACCCAGTACTTC
>TRBJ1-5|many|TRBV2|.
CASSDAGLNQPQHF
TGTGCCAGCAGTGATGCGGGGTTAAATCAGCCCCAGCATTTT
>TRBJ1-2|.|TRBV4-2|.
CASSQEPRPMTNYGYTF
TGTGCCAGCAGCCAAGAGCCGAGGCCCATGACCAACTATGGCTACACCTTC
>TRBJ1-5|many|TRBV2|.
CASFLGQGDQPQHF
TGTGCCAGCTTTTTGGGGCAGGGTGATCAGCCCCAGCATTTT
>TRBJ2-4|.|TRBV4-1|TRBD2
CASSPVAGVNIQYF
TGCGCCAGCAGCCCCGTAGCGGGGGTTAACATTCAGTACTTC
>TRBJ2-7|few|TRBV9|.
CASSAADKTEPISYEQYF
TGTGCCAGCAGCGCCGCGGATAAGACAGAGCCGATCTCCTACGAGCAGTACTTC
>TRBJ1-1|.|TRBV19|.
CASSGVVNAEAFF
TGTGCCAGTAGTGGGGTGGTGAACGCTGAAGCTTTCTTT
>TRBJ1-2|many|TRBV20-1|.
CSARDVGAQRLGGYTF
TGCAGTGCTAGAGATGTGGGGGCGCAACGTCTTGGTGGCTACACCTTC
>TRBJ1-4|many|TRBV2|.
CASSERDGQREKLFF
TGTGCCAGCAGTGAACGGGACGGCCAGAGGGAAAAACTGTTTTTT
>TRBJ1-3|few|TRBV19|.
CATSWDLSGNTIYF
TGTGCCACCTCGTGGGACCTCTCTGGAAACACCATATATTTT
>TRBJ1-1|many|TRBV19|.
CASSIPDRTRTEAFF
TGTGCCAGTAGTATTCCAGACCGGACGAGAACTGAAGCTTTCTTT
>TRBJ1-1|many|TRBV7-2|.
CASSLWGQGRAEAFF
TGTGCCAGCAGCTTATGGGGACAAGGTAGGGCTGAAGCTTTCTTT